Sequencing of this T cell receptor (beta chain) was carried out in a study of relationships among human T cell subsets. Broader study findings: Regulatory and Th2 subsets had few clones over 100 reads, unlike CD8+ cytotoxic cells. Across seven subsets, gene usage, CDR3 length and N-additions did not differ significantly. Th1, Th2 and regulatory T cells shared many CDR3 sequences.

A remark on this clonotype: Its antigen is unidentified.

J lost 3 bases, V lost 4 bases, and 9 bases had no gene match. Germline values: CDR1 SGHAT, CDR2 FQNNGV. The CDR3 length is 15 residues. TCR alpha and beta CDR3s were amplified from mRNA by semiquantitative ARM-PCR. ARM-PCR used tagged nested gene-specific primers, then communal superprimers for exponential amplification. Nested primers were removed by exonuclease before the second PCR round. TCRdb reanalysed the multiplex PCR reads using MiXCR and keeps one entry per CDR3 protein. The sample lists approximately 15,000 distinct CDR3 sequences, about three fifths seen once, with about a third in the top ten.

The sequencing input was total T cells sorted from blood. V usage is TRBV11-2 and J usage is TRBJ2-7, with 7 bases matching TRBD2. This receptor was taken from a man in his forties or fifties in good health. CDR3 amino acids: CASSSSAGVGYEQYF. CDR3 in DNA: TGTGCCAGCAGCTCCTCCGCGGGAGTTGGCTACGAGCAGTACTTC.